A selection of T cell receptor beta chains follows, all from one sample in a study of blood T cells in healthy people across ages. In TCRdb, the 5' RACE reads were re-called with MiXCR into one record per CDR3 protein. The sample carries around 1,900,000 distinct CDR3 sequences, about two fifths recorded once. The material sequenced was blood. The receptors derive from a human donor in good health. The CDR3 runs from the conserved cysteine through the conserved F or W. The order of the fields is V gene, J gene, clone size, D gene, CDR3 DNA, CDR3 protein. The D gene is left open where the match is weak. Clone sizes are given selectively: once, few, many, or a class where the clone is expanded.

TRBV7-2	TRBJ1-4	NA	NA	TGTGCCAGCAGCTTACCGGGGGGCGGTGAAAAACTGTTTTTT	CASSLPGGGEKLFF
TRBV4-3	TRBJ1-1	few	NA	TGCGCCAGCAGCCTGTTTTACAGTCTCAACACTGAAGCTTTCTTT	CASSLFYSLNTEAFF
TRBV5-1	TRBJ2-5	few	NA	TGCGCCAGCAGCTTGGTCAACGGGGGGCTCTCGTACCAAGAGACCCAGTACTTC	CASSLVNGGLSYQETQYF
TRBV6-5	TRBJ2-7	few	TRBD1	TGTGCCAGCAGCCCCGGACAGGGGGACCTCGGGTACGAGCAGTACTTC	CASSPGQGDLGYEQYF
TRBV12-3/TRBV12-4	TRBJ2-1	few	TRBD2	TGTGCCGGCAGTTTACGGGGGGACGCCTACAATGAGCAGTTCTTC	CAGSLRGDAYNEQFF
TRBV7-9	TRBJ2-3	NA	TRBD1	TGTGCCAGCAGCCCAAGGGACAGGTTCACAGATACGCAGTATTTT	CASSPRDRFTDTQYF
TRBV6-4	TRBJ2-1	NA	NA	TGTGCCAGCAGTGACTTCCAGGGTGGTGAGCAGTTCTTC	CASSDFQGGEQFF
TRBV6-1	TRBJ2-5	few	TRBD2	TGTGCCAGCAGTGACACCTATAGCGGGGGTCCTCAAGAGACCCAGTACTTC	CASSDTYSGGPQETQYF
TRBV20-1	TRBJ1-5	NA	NA	TGCAGTGCTAGACCCACCGGACAGACAAATCAGCCCCAGCATTTT	CSARPTGQTNQPQHF
TRBV7-2	TRBJ2-3	many	TRBD2	TGTGCCAGCAGCTTAAGACCCGGGGGGTCTAGCACAGATACGCAGTATTTT	CASSLRPGGSSTDTQYF
TRBV20-1	TRBJ2-6	NA	TRBD1	TGCAGTGCTAGGGGGCACAGGGACAGGAGCCTCTCTGGGGCCAACGTCCTGACTTTC	CSARGHRDRSLSGANVLTF